These 11 T cell receptor beta chains were sequenced from one sample in a study of vaccination and CD4 T cells after COVID-19. Sequenced with the Oncomine TCR Beta short-read assay was DNA taken from cultured CD4+ T cells. TCRdb reprocessed the PCR reads with MiXCR, giving one entry per CDR3 protein. In the table there are 7,000 to 10,000 distinct CDR3 sequences, about 21% of which are singletons. These TCRs' antigens remain unknown. Treatment specified: approximately 9-day PBMC culture with coronavirus spike peptide pools or control peptides (ViraFEST assay). Material: CD4+ T cells from blood, cultured in vitro, obtained after SARS-CoV-2 vaccination. The receptors stem from a human donor who had recovered from COVID-19.

By sample share, this clonotype is medium-sized. Here the CDR3 reads CASSFHPPLHF. The CDR3 region has the DNA TGTGCCAGCAGTTTCCACCCACCCCTCCACTTT. The V call is TRBV27, the J call TRBJ1-6; no clear D gene. The CDR3 is 11 amino acids. Germline V gene lookup returns CDR1 MNHEY and CDR2 SMNVEV (reference sequence). Trimming pared 3 bases from V and 11 bases from J, leaving 5 bases between.

The chain carries TRBV7-9 and TRBJ2-2, with D hard to call. V was pared by 4 bases and J by 8 bases, with 8 bases between. Per the germline V gene, CDR1 is SEHNR and CDR2 is FQNEAQ (reference sequence). This CDR3 has 12 amino acids. Here the CDR3 DNA reads TGTGCCAGCAGCTCGTGGCCAGGGGAGCTGTTTTTT. It specifies CASSSWPGELFF.

V usage is TRBV6-1 and J usage is TRBJ2-7, with D perhaps matching TRBD1 (5 bases). The CDR3 has 13 residues. CDR1 and CDR2 from the germline V gene are MNHNS and SASEGT. V lost 7 bases, J lost 1 base, and 11 bases lay in between. This CDR3 is CASTRALSYEQYF. The CDR3 nucleotides are TGTGCCAGCACCAGGGCCCTATCCTACGAGCAGTACTTC.

The gene calls are TRBV19 and TRBJ2-3; no reliable D call. The germline V and J ends were trimmed by 2 bases and 5 bases, with 2 bases remaining between them. In germline, CDR1 is LNHDA, CDR2 SQIVND (reference sequence). The CDR3 runs 11 residues. The CDR3 sequence is CASSILDTQYF. The CDR3 DNA sequence: TGTGCCAGTAGTATACTAGATACGCAGTATTTT.

V and J are TRBV5-4 and TRBJ1-1, with D perhaps TRBD1 (5 bases). Trimming shortened V by 5 bases and J by 6 bases, and 14 bases separated the two germline ends. The germline V gene encodes CDR1 SGHNT and CDR2 YYREEE (reference sequence). The CDR3 is 13 residues long. CDR3 sequence (DNA): TGTGCCAGCAGTGCGGGGGGGGAAGCTGAAGCTTTCTTT. It is translated as CASSAGGEAEAFF.

V gene TRBV18 combines with J gene TRBJ2-7, with D unresolved. The germline V gene encodes CDR1 KGHSH and CDR2 LQKENI. The length of the CDR3 is 12 residues. V dropped 3 bases and J dropped 7 bases, with 10 bases sitting between them. The CDR3 sequence is CASSPMTGEQYF. Written as DNA, the CDR3 is TGTGCCAGCTCACCCATGACCGGAGAGCAGTACTTC.

This clonotype is termed medium-sized. J is TRBJ2-2 and V is TRBV29-1; D is perhaps TRBD1 or TRBD2 (5 bases each). Germline V gene sequence: CDR1 SQVTM, CDR2 ANQGSEA. Trimming took off 6 bases at V and 0 bases at J, with 14 bases between the two ends. This CDR3 is built from 15 residues. The CDR3 protein is CSVLLGRSNTGELFF. The CDR3 nucleotides read TGCAGCGTCCTGCTGGGACGGTCGAACACCGGGGAGCTGTTTTTT.

This clonotype ranks as medium-sized. This chain joins TRBV7-8 and TRBJ2-6; a possible D gene is TRBD1 (5 bases). V was cut by 1 base and J by 0 bases, with 10 bases left in between. The CDR3 has 17 amino acids. Germline V lookup: CDR1 SGHVS, CDR2 FQNEAQ. The chain's CDR3 is CASSLVGVSSGANVLTF. The CDR3 bases are TGTGCCAGCAGCTTAGTAGGGGTGAGCTCTGGGGCCAACGTCCTGACTTTC.

A few counts support this clonotype. This chain joins TRBV6-1 and TRBJ2-2; 7 bases match TRBD1. The ends lost 6 bases at V and 6 bases at J; junction bases unmatched: 4. The germline gives CDR1 MNHNS, CDR2 SASEGT. This CDR3 has 13 residues. For the CDR3, the DNA is TGTGCCAGCAGGTCAGACAGGGCCGGGGAGCTGTTTTTT. Encoded protein: CASRSDRAGELFF.

This clonotype was recorded a few times. The chain is built from TRBV29-1 and TRBJ2-7, with TRBD1 matching over 7 bases. The CDR3 covers 14 residues. Germline V gives CDR1 SQVTM, CDR2 ANQGSEA. After removal of 2 bases from V and 1 base from J, the junction contained 5 bases not matched to a gene. Here the CDR3 DNA reads TGCAGCGTTGAACCCTGGACAGGATCCTACGAGCAGTACTTC. Its protein product is CSVEPWTGSYEQYF.

This clonotype is medium-sized within its sample. The V gene is TRBV6-1, the J gene TRBJ1-2; 10 bases match TRBD1. CDR1 is MNHNS and CDR2 is SASEGT in the germline V gene. The J segment lost 6 bases and the V segment lost 6 bases, leaving 4 bases of the junction unmatched. The CDR3 spans 13 residues. CDR3 coding DNA: TGTGCCAGCAGACTCGACAGGGGGCATGGCTACACCTTC. This sequence encodes CASRLDRGHGYTF.